The next 7 T cell receptor beta chains were all read from a single sample in a study of spatial heterogeneity in lung cancer. Sample time point: sample taken at primary tumor resection. Unsorted samples of tumor, nontumor lung or frozen PBMC had their whole RNA sequenced. TCRdb re-derived calls from the 5' RACE reads in MiXCR, one entry per CDR3 protein. Among approximately 3,800 distinct CDR3 sequences listed, approximately 8% were seen once. The input for sequencing was PBMCs, taken at surgery. Receptors originate from a female donor with early-stage non-small cell lung cancer.

Regarding this clonotype: A much larger clone differs by one base, so this may be a read error. The chain couples TRBV13 to TRBJ2-7; D uncertain. CDR3 length equals 14 residues. Germline V gene lookup returns CDR1 PRHDT and CDR2 FYEKMQ (reference sequence). The DNA for the CDR3 is TGTGTCAGCAGCCCGAAAGATAACCCCTACGAGCTGTACTTC. Amino acid sequence: CVSSPKDNPYELYF.

This clonotype showed up just a few times. The rearrangement joins TRBV4-3 to TRBJ2-7; tentative D call: TRBD2 (6 bases). V lost 3 bases, J lost 3 bases, and 21 bases lay in between. The CDR3 is 17 residues long. CDR1 LGHNA and CDR2 YSLEER come from the germline V gene. The CDR3 coding sequence is TGCGCCAGCAGCCAGGGTCCTAGCGTCGCCCAGGACTACGAGCAGTACTTC. Its translation: CASSQGPSVAQDYEQYF.

This clonotype was found a few times. The V gene is TRBV29-1, the J gene TRBJ2-3; D is possibly TRBD1 (5 bases). CDR1 and CDR2 from the germline V gene are SQVTM and ANQGSEA. This CDR3 has 13 residues. V was clipped by 4 bases and J by 6 bases, with 14 bases between them. In DNA form, the CDR3 reads TGCAGCGTTGGCAGGGCCTCTGGGGATACGCAGTATTTT. Amino acid sequence: CSVGRASGDTQYF.

There are a few counts of this clonotype. The chain uses TRBV12-3 or TRBV12-4 and TRBJ2-7; D is uncertain. V lost 3 bases and J 0 bases, leaving 3 bases between the germline ends. The CDR3 is 12 amino acids. CDR3 sequence (DNA): TGTGCCAGCAGTTTCCACTCCTACGAGCAGTACTTC. Protein sequence: CASSFHSYEQYF.

This clonotype has at least ten counts. The chain links TRBV12-3 or TRBV12-4 to TRBJ1-5, with unresolved D. The V gene lost 6 bases and the J gene lost 2 bases, with 8 bases spanning the gap. This CDR3 has 13 residues. The CDR3 loop reads CASRGTGNQPQHF. CDR3 nucleotides: TGTGCCAGCAGGGGAACGGGCAATCAGCCCCAGCATTTT.

This clonotype is termed medium-sized. The chain joins TRBV20-1 to TRBJ1-5; 7 bases map to TRBD1. V trimming: 4 bases; J trimming: 0 bases; junction bases outside the gene matches: 6. CDR1 DFQATT and CDR2 SNEGSKA come from the germline V gene (reference sequence). The CDR3 loop spans 15 amino acids. The CDR3 DNA reads as TGCAGTGCTACCCGGGACAGCGGTAGCAATCAGCCCCAGCATTTT. The encoded protein is CSATRDSGSNQPQHF.

The sample holds many counts of this clonotype. This chain links TRBV30 with TRBJ1-4; weak D call: TRBD1 (6 bases). CDR3 length: 13 amino acids. The V gene lost 3 bases and the J gene lost 8 bases, with 13 bases spanning the gap. Germline assignment: CDR1 GTSNPN and CDR2 SVGIG (reference sequence). The CDR3 DNA reads as TGTGCCTGGAGCCAGGGGTCTCGGGAAAAACTGTTTTTT. Translated, it gives CAWSQGSREKLFF.